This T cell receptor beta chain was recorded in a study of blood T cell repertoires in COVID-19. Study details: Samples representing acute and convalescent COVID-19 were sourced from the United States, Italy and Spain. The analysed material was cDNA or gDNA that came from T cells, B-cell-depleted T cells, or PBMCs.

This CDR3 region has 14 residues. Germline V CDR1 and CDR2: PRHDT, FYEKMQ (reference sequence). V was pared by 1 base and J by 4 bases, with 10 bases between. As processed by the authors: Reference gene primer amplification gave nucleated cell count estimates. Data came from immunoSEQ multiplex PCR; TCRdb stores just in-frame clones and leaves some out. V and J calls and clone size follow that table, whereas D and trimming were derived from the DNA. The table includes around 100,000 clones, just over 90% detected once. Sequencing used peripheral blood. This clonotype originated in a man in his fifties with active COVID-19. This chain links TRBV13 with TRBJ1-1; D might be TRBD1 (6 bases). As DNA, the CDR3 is TGTGCCAGCAGCTTAGAACAGGGTGCCACTGAAGCTTTCTTT. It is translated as CASSLEQGATEAFF.